This T cell receptor (beta chain) stems from a study of memory CD4+ T cells and cytomegalovirus serostatus. Broader study findings: The CMV-associated TCR signature appears largely within the CD4+ memory repertoire.

In the original processing: After removing out-of-frame reads, around 2.2 million distinct TCRbeta sequences remained. Sequencing was performed with immunoSEQ multiplex PCR; in TCRdb, only in-frame clones are kept and a portion is missing. The V and J calls and clone size come from that table; D and trimming were worked out from the DNA. The sample consists of 35,000 to 55,000 clones, roughly 80% of them appearing once. Single viable CD3+CD4+CD8-CD45RO+ cells were sorted as the memory CD4+ T cells. Total CD4+ T cells were enriched by CD4 positive selection. On this clone itself: Its antigen is still unknown.

Germline CDR1 and CDR2: SQVTM and ANQGSEA. CDR3 length equals 13 residues. Trimming at V came to 1 base and at J to 6 bases, leaving 5 bases not matched to a gene. The V call is TRBV29-1, the J call TRBJ1-2; 7 bases fit TRBD1. The sequence came from an adult in good health and CMV-seronegative. The source material was memory CD4+ T cells from blood. CDR3 residues: CSVEGRTGHGYTF. The DNA for the CDR3 is TGCAGCGTTGAAGGGCGGACAGGCCATGGCTACACCTTC. Full variable domain (remainder filled in from reference TRBV29-1 and TRBJ1-2): SAVISQKPSRDICQRGTSLTIQCQVDSQVTMMFWYRQQPGQSLTLIATANQGSEATYESGFVIDKFPISRPNLTFSTLTVSNMSPEDSSIYLCSVEGRTGHGYTFGSGTRLTVV.